One TCR beta chain is described in this entry. These data are taken from a study of CD8 T cells in Susac syndrome. Random-hexamer reverse transcription was applied to 0.5 to 1 ug RNA. The TCR beta CDR3 was amplified by immunoSEQ multiplex PCR across 54 Vbeta, 13 Jbeta. TCRdb ran MiXCR on the immunoSEQ multiplex PCR reads and lists one entry per CDR3 protein. Counted here are some 180,000 distinct CDR3 sequences, 85% to 95% occurring once; the ten biggest clones make up 0.1%. The sequence was collected from a human donor in good health. Sequenced sample: CD4+ T cells from PBMCs.

The chain's CDR3 is CASSSGVRGGSYNEQFF. CDR3 in DNA: TGTGCCAGCAGCTCCGGGGTCCGGGGGGGCTCCTACAATGAGCAGTTCTTC. The V gene is TRBV3-1, the J gene TRBJ2-1; the match to TRBD2 covers 8 bases. J gave up 0 bases and V 5 bases, and 9 bases lay outside the gene matches. The germline gives CDR1 LGHDT, CDR2 YNNKEL (reference sequence). The CDR3 totals 17 residues.